These 27 T cell receptor beta chains were sequenced from one sample in a study of OX40 agonist ivuxolimab in advanced cancers. Some clones are missing from TCRdb's copy, which holds only in-frame ones; the method was immunoSEQ multiplex PCR. The sample lists tens of thousands of clones; around 80% were seen once. The sequenced sample was CD4+ or CD8+ T cells sorted from blood, obtained in a trial of the OX40 agonist ivuxolimab. These receptors all come from an adult with an advanced solid tumor such as melanoma, head and neck, liver or kidney cancer.

V gene TRBV7-6 combines with J gene TRBJ2-7, with 8 bases identical to TRBD2. The CDR3 is 13 residues long. The V gene's germline CDR1 is SGHVS and CDR2 FNYEAQ. J gave up 2 bases and V 6 bases, and 3 bases lay outside the gene matches. CDR3 sequence: CASRPGLAYEQYF. The CDR3, as DNA: TGTGCCAGCAGGCCGGGACTAGCCTACGAGCAGTACTTC.

V and J are TRBV2 and TRBJ2-1, with 12 bases aligning to TRBD2. The CDR3 has 16 amino acids. Germline V CDR1 and CDR2: SNHLY, FYNNEI. J lost 3 bases, V lost 7 bases, and 7 bases had no gene match. In DNA, the CDR3 is TGTGCCAGCACTAGCGGGAGGGCCAGGAACTACAATGAGCAGTTCTTC. It yields the protein CASTSGRARNYNEQFF.

V usage is TRBV5-1 and J usage is TRBJ2-3; 7 nucleotides align to TRBD1. The germline gives CDR1 SGHRS, CDR2 YFSETQ. The length of the CDR3 is 14 residues. V gave up 0 bases and J gave up 6 bases; unmatched junction bases: 4. The CDR3 sequence: CASSLGQGDDTQYF. In DNA, the CDR3 is TGCGCCAGCAGCTTGGGGCAGGGGGATGATACGCAGTATTTT.

The gene calls are TRBV6-5 and TRBJ1-5, with TRBD1 matching over 8 bases. The junction had 9 bases not matched to a gene; V was cut back by 10 bases and J by 7 bases. The CDR3 runs 13 residues. The germline V gene encodes CDR1 MNHEY and CDR2 SVGAGI. The CDR3, as DNA: TGTGCCACCCAGGACAGGGTCGGCCAGCCCCAGCATTTT. The encoded protein is CATQDRVGQPQHF.

This clone came up a few times. The V gene is TRBV5-6, the J gene TRBJ1-6; D unclear. Trimming shortened V by 2 bases and J by 3 bases, and 15 bases separated the two germline ends. The CDR3 sequence is 17 residues long. Per germline, CDR1 SGHDT and CDR2 YYEEEE. CDR3 sequence (DNA): TGTGCCAGCAGCTTTGGTTTGGGGTTTGACTATAATTCACCCCTCCACTTT. As protein: CASSFGLGFDYNSPLHF.

The J gene is TRBJ2-5, the V gene TRBV5-1; D is uncertain. CDR1 is SGHRS and CDR2 is YFSETQ in the germline V gene. The V end was cut by 3 bases, the J end by 5 bases, with 11 bases between. The CDR3 loop spans 13 amino acids. This CDR3 reads CASSSGLRETQYF. CDR3 nucleotide sequence: TGCGCCAGCAGCTCGGGCCTCCGGGAGACCCAGTACTTC.

The chain employs TRBV5-1 and TRBJ1-2; D remains unclear. The CDR3 spans 13 residues. Germline CDR1 reads SGHRS; CDR2 reads YFSETQ. With 3 bases removed from V and 0 bases from J, the gap between germline ends came to 6 bases. The CDR3 protein is CASSWGSNYGYTF. The CDR3 DNA follows: TGCGCCAGCAGCTGGGGATCTAACTATGGCTACACCTTC.

The table lists this clone with a count of one. The chain uses TRBV2 and TRBJ2-7; D is perhaps TRBD2 (5 bases). Looked up from germline, CDR1 is SNHLY and CDR2 is FYNNEI. The CDR3 contains 15 residues. V gave up 4 bases and J gave up 2 bases, with 15 bases separating them. CDR3 DNA: TGTGCCAGCAGTGTCGGGGTTTTAGGGACCTACGAGCAGTACTTC. Translating it yields CASSVGVLGTYEQYF.

V gene TRBV7-2 combines with J gene TRBJ2-7; 8 bases agree with TRBD2. CDR1 is SGHTA and CDR2 is FQGNSA in the germline V gene. The CDR3 is 15 residues long. The V segment lost 1 base and the J segment 3 bases; nucleotides outside the gene matches: 5. CDR3 in DNA: TGTGCCAGCAGCTTAGGGAGCGGGAGTTACTACGAGCAGTACTTC. It encodes CASSLGSGSYYEQYF. Based on the CDR3 plus reference TRBV7-2 and TRBJ2-7, the full variable domain is GAGVSQSPSNKVTEKGKDVELRCDPISGHTALYWYRQSLGQGLEFLIYFQGNSAPDKSGLPSDRFSAERTGGSVSTLTIQRTQQEDSAVYLCASSLGSGSYYEQYFGPGTRLTVT.

The rearrangement links TRBV7-2 to TRBJ2-1; the D gene is possibly TRBD2 (6 bases). The CDR3 runs 19 residues. Germline V lookup: CDR1 SGHTA, CDR2 FQGNSA. V was trimmed by 0 bases and J by 0 bases, leaving 18 bases between them. CDR3 residues: CASSLAIGASVLSYNEQFF. The CDR3 DNA sequence: TGTGCCAGCAGCTTAGCGATAGGGGCTAGCGTCCTCTCCTACAATGAGCAGTTCTTC.

This chain uses TRBV5-4 with TRBJ2-7; TRBD2 matches at 12 bases. The germline gives CDR1 SGHNT, CDR2 YYREEE (reference sequence). V shed 4 bases, J shed 4 bases, and the junction held 6 bases outside the gene matches. This CDR3 has 15 residues. As DNA, the CDR3 is TGTGCCAGCAGCCCCAGGACTAGCGGGAATTACGAGCAGTACTTC. Protein product: CASSPRTSGNYEQYF.

V gene TRBV4-1 combines with J gene TRBJ2-7; D is uncertain. Germline V gives CDR1 MGHRA, CDR2 YSYEKL. The CDR3 totals 13 residues. V gave up 0 bases and J gave up 3 bases, with 6 bases separating them. The CDR3 nucleotides are TGCGCCAGCAGCCAAGATATTATCTACGAGCAGTACTTC. Its protein product is CASSQDIIYEQYF.

The gene calls are TRBV27 and TRBJ2-1, with 8 bases that match TRBD2. The ends lost 3 bases at V and 5 bases at J; junction bases unmatched: 6. Germline V CDR1 and CDR2: MNHEY, SMNVEV (reference sequence). The CDR3 is 15 amino acids. The CDR3 here is CASSFLYSGNNEQFF. Here the CDR3 DNA reads TGTGCCAGCAGTTTCCTCTATAGCGGGAACAATGAGCAGTTCTTC.

This chain connects TRBV5-1 to TRBJ1-1; D may be TRBD1 (6 bases). The CDR3 runs 16 residues. The V end was cut by 7 bases, the J end by 1 base, with 20 bases between. Germline V gene sequence: CDR1 SGHRS, CDR2 YFSETQ. For the CDR3, the DNA is TGCGCCAGCCGACCACAGCCAGGGGCCGGGAACACTGAAGCTTTCTTT. It specifies CASRPQPGAGNTEAFF.

V is TRBV4-1 and J is TRBJ2-3; 12 bases line up with TRBD2. Germline V gene lookup returns CDR1 MGHRA and CDR2 YSYEKL. This CDR3 contains 17 residues. Unmatched junction bases numbered 5, after V lost 1 base and J lost 3 bases. This CDR3 reads CASSQGLAGGITDTQYF. The CDR3 region has the DNA TGCGCCAGCAGCCAAGGCCTAGCGGGAGGGATAACAGATACGCAGTATTTT.

The chain's CDR3 is CAWSVGQDSFSNQPQHF. The CDR3 nucleotides read TGTGCCTGGAGTGTAGGACAGGATTCCTTTAGCAATCAGCCCCAGCATTTT. The chain uses TRBV30 and TRBJ1-5, with TRBD1 matching 7 bases. The ends lost 0 bases at V and 0 bases at J; junction bases unmatched: 8. The CDR3 runs to 17 residues. CDR1 is GTSNPN, CDR2 SVGIG, per germline (reference sequence).

The chain has TRBV5-4 and TRBJ2-7; TRBD2 aligns across 8 bases. Unmatched junction bases numbered 25, after V lost 7 bases and J lost 7 bases. Germline V gene sequence: CDR1 SGHNT, CDR2 YYREEE (reference sequence). The CDR3 consists of 18 residues. CDR3 DNA: TGTGCCAGCCGTAATCCGCAAGGGGGAGCGGGAGTTCCAGGGGAGCAGTACTTC. Its translation is CASRNPQGGAGVPGEQYF.

This rearrangement joins TRBV7-9 to TRBJ2-1, with 9 bases lining up with TRBD2. Germline values: CDR1 SEHNR, CDR2 FQNEAQ (reference sequence). CDR3 length: 15 amino acids. V was clipped by 3 bases and J by 1 base; unmatched bases: 1. CDR3 sequence reads: CASSFAGGSYNEQFF. CDR3 coding DNA: TGTGCCAGCAGCTTTGCGGGAGGGTCCTACAATGAGCAGTTCTTC.

J is TRBJ2-7 and V is TRBV2, with D hard to call. Germline-derived CDR1 and CDR2 are SNHLY and FYNNEI. The CDR3 covers 14 residues. V was cut by 1 base and J by 1 base, with 8 bases left in between. The DNA for the CDR3 is TGTGCCAGCAGTGAAGAGGTATCTTCCTACGAGCAGTACTTC. The encoded protein is CASSEEVSSYEQYF.

This clone was seen only once. The CDR3 spells CASSSLAGGPPEQYF. CDR3 coding DNA: TGTGCCAGCAGCTCTTTAGCGGGAGGGCCCCCCGAGCAGTACTTC. The V call is TRBV7-8, the J call TRBJ2-7, with TRBD2 identical over 11 bases. The germline CDR1 and CDR2 sequences are SGHVS and FQNEAQ. This CDR3 is 15 amino acids long. After removal of 4 bases from V and 6 bases from J, the junction contained 8 bases not matched to a gene.

The sample holds a few counts of this clone. The CDR3 DNA sequence: TGCAGCGTTAGTGAAAGCTATGGCTACACCTTC. This translates into CSVSESYGYTF. The chain uses TRBV29-1 and TRBJ1-2, with D uncertain. CDR3 size: 11 residues. The germline V and J ends were trimmed by 5 bases and 4 bases, with 8 bases remaining between them. Germline V gene data show CDR1 as SQVTM and CDR2 as ANQGSEA.

The V and J genes are TRBV7-9 and TRBJ1-3; D unclear. The CDR3 consists of 14 residues. With 4 bases removed from V and 8 bases from J, the gap between germline ends came to 15 bases. The V gene's germline CDR1 is SEHNR and CDR2 FQNEAQ (reference sequence). This CDR3 reads CASSSGLQADTIYF. The CDR3 DNA reads TGTGCCAGCAGCTCCGGACTGCAGGCGGACACCATATATTTT.

CDR3 sequence: CASNPGGTYEQYF. In DNA, the CDR3 is TGCGCCAGCAATCCGGGAGGGACCTACGAGCAGTACTTC. This chain links TRBV5-1 with TRBJ2-7, with 8 bases identical to TRBD2. Germline V gene lookup returns CDR1 SGHRS and CDR2 YFSETQ. CDR3 size: 13 residues. J gave up 2 bases and V 6 bases, and 4 bases lay outside the gene matches.

The chain is built from TRBV29-1 and TRBJ2-6, with 16 bases lining up with TRBD2. The CDR3 covers 16 residues. Germline loops: CDR1 SQVTM, CDR2 ANQGSEA. V was clipped by 6 bases and J by 2 bases; unmatched bases: 1. The CDR3 DNA follows: TGCAGCGTGGGACTAGCGGGAGGGACTGGGGCCAACGTCCTGACTTTC. It specifies CSVGLAGGTGANVLTF.

The gene calls are TRBV7-2 and TRBJ2-7; TRBD1 aligns across 7 bases. The germline V gene encodes CDR1 SGHTA and CDR2 FQGNSA. The CDR3 runs to 13 residues. V lost 5 bases and J lost 3; bases outside the gene matches: 4. CDR3 loop: CASSQGQNYEQYF. The CDR3 nucleotides read TGTGCCAGCAGCCAGGGACAGAACTACGAGCAGTACTTC.

The V gene is TRBV5-4, the J gene TRBJ1-4; D unresolved. From germline, CDR1 is SGHNT and CDR2 YYREEE (reference sequence). CDR3 size: 13 residues. V lost 1 base, J lost 5 bases, and 6 bases lay in between. The CDR3 sequence: CASSLPGNEKLFF. CDR3 coding DNA: TGTGCCAGCAGCTTGCCGGGGAATGAAAAACTGTTTTTT.

The chain recombines TRBV10-1 with TRBJ2-5; 8 nucleotides agree with TRBD1. Germline loops: CDR1 WNHNN, CDR2 SYGVQD (reference sequence). Losses at the gene ends were 6 bases for V and 5 bases for J; bases not matched to a gene: 8. CDR3 length: 14 amino acids. For the CDR3, the DNA is TGCGCCAGCAGGGCAGGGGGCGCGGGGGAGACCCAGTACTTC. Its protein product is CASRAGGAGETQYF.